The entry below gives a single TCR beta chain sequence along with its context. What it recognizes is unknown. Germline lookup yields CDR1 SGHRS and CDR2 YFSETQ. CDR3 size: 14 residues. V shed 0 bases and J shed 5 bases, with 8 bases lying between them. This entry is derived from a study of long-term antiretroviral therapy in people with HIV. Study overall: The study's earliest collections predate the 2015 immediate-ART recommendation by about a decade. Study outcomes and limitations: Clones expanded before ART dominated the repertoire at all time points.

Survey level was the resolution at which the v3.0 immunoSEQ assay ran. Each sample aimed for 40,000-50,000 sequenced T-cell genomes. TCRdb's copy holds only in-frame clones and misses some; the assay was immunoSEQ multiplex PCR. The sample includes about 15,000 clones, around 90% of them seen just once. This rearrangement joins TRBV5-1 to TRBJ1-4; D remains ambiguous. The origin of this receptor is a woman aged 25 to 39 with HIV. Specimen: unsorted PBMCs, collected approximately 2.3 years before starting antiretroviral therapy. The chain's CDR3 is CASSLGGGNEKLFF. The CDR3 nucleotides read TGCGCCAGCAGCTTGGGAGGTGGAAATGAAAAACTGTTTTTT.